The 20 T cell receptor beta chains below all came from one sample that was sequenced in a study of blood T cell repertoires in COVID-19. This table comes from immunoSEQ multiplex PCR, and its TCRdb copy is limited to in-frame clones, with some not included. The sample holds fewer than 250,000 clones, under 90% seen once. What was sequenced was peripheral blood. The source is a man aged 55 to 69 with acute or convalescent COVID-19.

V usage is TRBV9 and J usage is TRBJ2-1; tentative D call: TRBD2 (6 bases). CDR1 SGDLS and CDR2 YYNGEE come from the germline V gene. V gave up 2 bases and J gave up 8 bases, with 20 bases separating them. The CDR3 contains 16 residues. The chain's CDR3 is CASSVLAGGSQDEQFF. The CDR3 nucleotides are TGTGCCAGCAGCGTCCTGGCAGGAGGGAGTCAAGATGAGCAGTTCTTC.

The chain carries TRBV6-5 and TRBJ1-2; TRBD1 matches 10 bases. Losses at the gene ends were 4 bases for V and 2 bases for J; bases not matched to a gene: 4. Germline CDR1 reads MNHEY; CDR2 reads SVGAGI. The CDR3 contains 15 residues. The CDR3 nucleotides are TGTGCCAGCAGTTCCGGACAGGGGGTCAACTATGGCTACACCTTC. Protein: CASSSGQGVNYGYTF.

This chain joins TRBV27 and TRBJ2-7; tentative D call: TRBD2 (6 bases). Germline lookup yields CDR1 MNHEY and CDR2 SMNVEV (reference sequence). The CDR3 covers 14 residues. V was cut by 1 base and J by 0 bases, with 7 bases left in between. The CDR3 DNA reads TGTGCCAGCAGTTTATACGGGAGCTCCTACGAGCAGTACTTC. Translated, it gives CASSLYGSSYEQYF.

The V call is TRBV18, the J call TRBJ2-2; 8 bases match TRBD2. Trimming cost V 3 bases and J 3 bases; bases outside gene matches: 6. CDR3 length equals 16 residues. The V gene's germline CDR1 is KGHSH and CDR2 LQKENI. The CDR3 sequence: CASSPRGGSDTGELFF. CDR3 DNA sequence: TGTGCCAGCTCACCTCGGGGGGGAAGCGACACCGGGGAGCTGTTTTTT.

This clone is a singleton in its sample. The gene calls are TRBV2 and TRBJ2-3; 14 nucleotides align to TRBD2. Germline CDR1 reads SNHLY; CDR2 reads FYNNEI. The CDR3 has 16 amino acids. The V and J ends lost 5 bases and 4 bases, in that order; junction bases with no gene match: 5. The CDR3 sequence is CASSLTSGGAADTQYF. CDR3 in DNA: TGTGCCAGCAGTTTGACTAGCGGGGGGGCTGCAGATACGCAGTATTTT.

The genes are TRBV6-5 and TRBJ1-2, with 10 bases lining up with TRBD1. Trimming took 2 bases from V and 4 from J; bases not matched to a gene: 4. The CDR3 totals 15 residues. Germline V gene data show CDR1 as MNHEY and CDR2 as SVGAGI. CDR3 bases: TGTGCCAGCAGTTACGGGACAGGGGCCACCTATGGCTACACCTTC. This translates into CASSYGTGATYGYTF.

V gene TRBV5-1 combines with J gene TRBJ2-1, with 9 bases lining up with TRBD1. Germline V gene lookup returns CDR1 SGHRS and CDR2 YFSETQ. V dropped 2 bases and J dropped 6; count of bases not matched to a gene: 9. The CDR3 loop spans 16 amino acids. This chain's CDR3 is CASSFSGTGTANEQFF. As DNA, the CDR3 is TGCGCCAGCAGCTTTTCCGGGACAGGGACCGCCAATGAGCAGTTCTTC.

This sequence joins TRBV5-1 and TRBJ2-7; the match to TRBD2 covers 16 bases. The V gene's germline CDR1 is SGHRS and CDR2 YFSETQ. This CDR3 region has 16 residues. The V gene end was trimmed by 8 bases and the J gene end by 2 bases; junction bases not matched to a gene: 7. Written as DNA, the CDR3 is TGCGCCAGGAGAGACGGGACTAGCGGGAGGGCCTACGAGCAGTACTTC. Amino acid sequence: CARRDGTSGRAYEQYF.

The J gene is TRBJ2-3, the V gene TRBV12-3 or TRBV12-4; the D gene is possibly TRBD2 (6 bases). The CDR3 has 13 residues. V lost 7 bases, J lost 3 bases, and 11 bases lay in between. CDR3 DNA sequence: TGTGCCAGCATGTTTGGGGGGACAGATACGCAGTATTTT. Protein: CASMFGGTDTQYF.

CDR3 nucleotide sequence: TGTGCCAGCAGTGAATCCTTCGGGACAATCATTTATAATTCACCCCTCCACTTT. It yields the protein CASSESFGTIIYNSPLHF. J is TRBJ1-6 and V is TRBV6-1, with D possibly TRBD1 on 6 matching bases. Germline V gene data show CDR1 as MNHNS and CDR2 as SASEGT. V dropped 2 bases and J dropped 4 bases, with 18 bases sitting between them. The CDR3 consists of 18 residues.

V and J are TRBV19 and TRBJ2-7; 8 bases map to TRBD2. Germline V gene lookup returns CDR1 LNHDA and CDR2 SQIVND (reference sequence). V was pared by 5 bases and J by 0 bases, with 6 bases of the junction left unmatched. CDR3 size: 15 residues. Here the CDR3 reads CASSYSGESSYEQYF. Written as DNA, the CDR3 is TGTGCCAGTAGTTATAGCGGGGAGAGCTCCTACGAGCAGTACTTC.

The chain recombines TRBV5-4 with TRBJ1-1, with D unclear. The CDR3 contains 14 residues. Germline V gene sequence: CDR1 SGHNT, CDR2 YYREEE (reference sequence). Trimming stripped 0 bases from V and 5 bases from J, with 11 bases between. The CDR3 spells CASSLGGFSTEAFF. In nucleotides, the CDR3 is TGTGCCAGCAGCTTGGGCGGGTTTAGTACTGAAGCTTTCTTT.

The CDR3 spells CSVEPREGRYNEQFF. The CDR3 coding sequence is TGCAGCGTTGAACCGCGGGAGGGCCGATACAATGAGCAGTTCTTC. The J gene is TRBJ2-1, the V gene TRBV29-1; 9 bases are shared with TRBD2. CDR1 and CDR2 (germline): SQVTM, ANQGSEA. The CDR3 consists of 15 residues. V shed 2 bases, J shed 4 bases, and the junction held 6 bases outside the gene matches.

V usage is TRBV6-5 and J usage is TRBJ1-5, with D possibly TRBD1 on 6 matching bases. V dropped 6 bases and J dropped 6 bases, with 15 bases sitting between them. Germline V gene lookup returns CDR1 MNHEY and CDR2 SVGAGI. CDR3 length: 14 residues. The CDR3 region is CASSSYRDSQPQHF. As DNA, the CDR3 is TGTGCCAGCAGCTCCTACAGGGATAGTCAGCCCCAGCATTTT.

The chain joins TRBV5-4 to TRBJ1-1, with 9 bases identical to TRBD1. J gave up 0 bases and V 3 bases, and 3 bases lay outside the gene matches. The CDR3 is 15 residues long. Germline V lookup: CDR1 SGHNT, CDR2 YYREEE (reference sequence). CDR3 sequence (DNA): TGTGCCAGCAGCTCCGGGACAGGGTTGAACACTGAAGCTTTCTTT. Amino acid sequence: CASSSGTGLNTEAFF. Complete variable domain (other parts from reference TRBV5-4 and TRBJ1-1): ETGVTQSPTHLIKTRGQQVTLRCSSQSGHNTVSWYQQALGQGPQFIFQYYREEENGRGNFPPRFSGLQFPNYSSELNVNALELDDSALYLCASSSGTGLNTEAFFGQGTRLTVV.

The rearrangement joins TRBV6-5 to TRBJ1-2; D gene ambiguous. Germline assignment: CDR1 MNHEY and CDR2 SVGAGI. The CDR3 sequence is 13 residues long. Trimming pared 6 bases from V and 0 bases from J, leaving 8 bases between. This CDR3 is CASREASNYGYTF. CDR3 sequence (DNA): TGTGCCAGCAGGGAGGCTTCTAACTATGGCTACACCTTC.

This clone was seen once. The chain links TRBV29-1 to TRBJ1-2; D is undetermined. The germline V and J ends were trimmed by 4 bases and 7 bases, with 10 bases remaining between them. Per the germline V gene, CDR1 is SQVTM and CDR2 is ANQGSEA. CDR3 length: 11 residues. The CDR3, as DNA: TGCAGCGTTGTAGCTGGGTCTGGCTACACCTTC. Translated: CSVVAGSGYTF. The full variable domain, with the rest looked up from reference TRBV29-1 and TRBJ1-2, is SAVISQKPSRDICQRGTSLTIQCQVDSQVTMMFWYRQQPGQSLTLIATANQGSEATYESGFVIDKFPISRPNLTFSTLTVSNMSPEDSSIYLCSVVAGSGYTFGSGTRLTVV.

The CDR3 DNA is TGTGCCAGCAGAGAACAGGATTATAGCAATCAGCCCCAGCATTTT. This codes for CASREQDYSNQPQHF. The genes are TRBV6-6 and TRBJ1-5, with TRBD1 as a possible D gene (5 bases). Germline lookup yields CDR1 MNHNY and CDR2 SVGAGI (reference sequence). This CDR3 has 15 amino acids. With 6 bases removed from V and 0 bases from J, the gap between germline ends came to 12 bases.

V gene TRBV19 combines with J gene TRBJ2-1, with 9 bases aligning to TRBD2. CDR3 length: 16 residues. The junction had 7 bases not matched to a gene; V was cut back by 3 bases and J by 4 bases. Germline values: CDR1 LNHDA, CDR2 SQIVND (reference sequence). The CDR3 is CASSIAGSGSYNEQFF. Written as DNA, the CDR3 is TGTGCCAGTAGTATTGCGGGTAGCGGGAGTTACAATGAGCAGTTCTTC.

This sequence joins TRBV19 and TRBJ2-1; TRBD2 agrees at 13 bases. V lost 7 bases to trimming and J lost 8 bases; unmatched junction nucleotides: 8. This CDR3 is 15 amino acids long. CDR1 and CDR2 (germline): LNHDA, SQIVND (reference sequence). The CDR3 DNA follows: TGTGCCAGTACCTCGGGACTAGCGGGGATATATGAGCAGTTCTTC. Encoded protein: CASTSGLAGIYEQFF.